This T cell receptor (beta chain) was documented in a study of molecular identifiers for immune sequencing clone quantification. Study outcomes and limitations: Clonotypes surpassing 20 RNA copies contained over 99% of effector molecules, versus under 1% in naive cells.

This clonotype was counted only a few times. No antigen is known for it. Preparation methods for the bulk TCR libraries were those previously described, with listed TCR primers. A single record per CDR3 protein comes from TCRdb applying MiXCR to the PCR reads. The sample carries 400,000 to 600,000 distinct CDR3 sequences, about a fifth recorded once. Germline lookup yields CDR1 DFQATT and CDR2 SNEGSKA (reference sequence). The CDR3 extends over 13 amino acids. With 1 base removed from V and 8 bases from J, the gap between germline ends came to 14 bases. Every naive CD8 library was made from between roughly 17,000 and 1,100,000 sorted cells with 10%, 30% or 50% RNA.

The J gene is TRBJ1-1, the V gene TRBV20-1; D is undetermined. The sequence came from a human donor in good health. Some libraries in this study had Jurkat cell RNA spiked in. The material sequenced was naive CD8+ T cells from blood, with Jurkat cell RNA spiked in. Described subset: FACS-sorted CD8+CD4-CCR7+CD45RA+ naive T cells. CDR3 nucleotide sequence: TGCAGTGCTAGAGCCCCCTTTACCGAGGAAGCTTTCTTT. Protein product: CSARAPFTEEAFF.